These T cell receptor beta chains were read from a single sample in a study of cytomegalovirus exposure and HLA in healthy donors. Sequenced by immunoSEQ multiplex PCR; TCRdb stores in-frame clones only, minus some. This table has 120,000 or so clones, roughly nine tenths appearing once. Sequencing was done on a sample of PBMCs. The receptors come from a woman in her late teens or twenties in good health and CMV-seronegative. CDR3s include the opening cysteine and the closing phenylalanine or tryptophan. The D gene is left open where the match is weak. Not every row has a clone size; where given, it reads once, few, many or a size class.

j_call v_call d_call clone_size cdr3_aa cdr3_nt
TRBJ2-4 TRBV27 TRBD1 - CASMQDRGVIQYF TGTGCCAGCATGCAGGACAGGGGCGTCATTCAGTACTTC
TRBJ2-7 TRBV5-1 TRBD1 - CASSLYPGQGAYEQYF TGCGCCAGCAGCTTATACCCGGGACAGGGAGCCTACGAGCAGTACTTC
TRBJ1-2 TRBV7-9 TRBD1 - CASSSRTGDGYTF TGTGCCAGCAGCTCTCGGACAGGGGACGGCTACACCTTC
TRBJ2-2 TRBV15 - - CATSRDETGELFF TGTGCCACCAGCAGAGATGAGACCGGGGAGCTGTTTTTT
TRBJ2-7 TRBV27 - - CASSPGRGEQYF TGTGCCAGCAGTCCTGGACGGGGCGAGCAGTACTTC
TRBJ1-2 TRBV30 - - CAWIPELQGDYGYTF TGTGCCTGGATCCCCGAGTTACAGGGAGACTATGGCTACACCTTC
TRBJ1-5 TRBV6-5 - - CASSYTIFGQKHF TGTGCCAGCAGTTACACGATCTTCGGACAGAAGCATTTT
TRBJ2-7 TRBV7-6 TRBD2 once CASSPPSASGSSEQYF TGTGCCAGCAGCCCCCCCTCGGCTAGCGGGAGTAGCGAGCAGTACTTC
TRBJ2-3 TRBV21-1 - - CASSKDADPKGVYTDTQYF TGTGCCAGCAGCAAAGATGCAGACCCTAAGGGGGTTTACACAGATACGCAGTATTTT
TRBJ1-2 TRBV11-1 TRBD1 - CASSPVDRVYGYTF TGTGCCAGCAGCCCCGTCGACAGGGTCTATGGCTACACCTTC
TRBJ2-3 TRBV27 TRBD1 - CASRGQGTDTQYF TGTGCCAGCAGAGGACAGGGCACAGATACGCAGTATTTT
TRBJ1-4 TRBV6-6 TRBD1 - CASSPLTGSTEKLFF TGTGCCAGCAGTCCCCTGACAGGGAGTACGGAAAAACTGTTTTTT
TRBJ1-1 TRBV5-1 - - CASSSRTGGTEAFF TGCGCCAGCTCCTCGAGGACCGGGGGCACTGAAGCTTTCTTT
TRBJ2-7 TRBV5-1 TRBD1 - CASSPWDREVNEQYF TGCGCCAGCAGCCCCTGGGACAGGGAAGTAAACGAGCAGTACTTC
TRBJ2-7 TRBV6-1 - few CASSEARGGFTYEQYF TGTGCCAGCAGTGAAGCGCGGGGCGGCTTCACCTACGAGCAGTACTTC
TRBJ1-2 TRBV29-1 TRBD1 - CSGRTGQGMNYGYTF TGCAGCGGGCGAACCGGACAGGGAATGAACTATGGCTACACCTTC